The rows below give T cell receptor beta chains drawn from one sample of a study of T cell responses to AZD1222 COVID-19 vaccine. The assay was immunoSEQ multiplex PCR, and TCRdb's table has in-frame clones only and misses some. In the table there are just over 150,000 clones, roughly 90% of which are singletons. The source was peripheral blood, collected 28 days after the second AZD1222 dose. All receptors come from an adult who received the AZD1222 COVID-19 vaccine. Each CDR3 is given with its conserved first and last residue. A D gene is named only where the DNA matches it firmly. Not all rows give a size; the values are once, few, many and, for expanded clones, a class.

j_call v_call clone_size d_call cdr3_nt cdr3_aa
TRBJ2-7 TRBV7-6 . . TGTGCCAGCAGCCTCCGTGGGGGTGGGTTATACGAGCAGTACTTC CASSLRGGGLYEQYF
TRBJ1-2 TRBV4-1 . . TGCGCCAGCAGCCAAGACGGCAGAGATGGCTACACCTTC CASSQDGRDGYTF
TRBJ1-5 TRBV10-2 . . TGCGCCAGCAGTGAGCCGGGGAGTAATCAGCCCCAGCATTTT CASSEPGSNQPQHF
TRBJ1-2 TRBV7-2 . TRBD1 TGTGCCAGCAGCTTCACAAGGACAGGGGGTGGTGGCTACACCTTC CASSFTRTGGGGYTF
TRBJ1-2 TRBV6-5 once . TGTGCCAGCAGTTATTCCGGTTTCCTCAATGGCTACACCTTC CASSYSGFLNGYTF
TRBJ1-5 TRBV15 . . TGTGCCACCAGCACTCCCGGTGAGGGGATCAATCAGCCCCAGCATTTT CATSTPGEGINQPQHF
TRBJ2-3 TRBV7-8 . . TGTGCCAGCAGCCCGCGGCTAGCGCGGGCGGATACGCAGTATTTT CASSPRLARADTQYF
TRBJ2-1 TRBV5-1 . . TGCGCCAGCAGCCCGTCTCGGGCCTACAATGAGCAGTTCTTC CASSPSRAYNEQFF
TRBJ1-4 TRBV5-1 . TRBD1 TGCGCCAGCAGCCCGGAGGGACAGGGCGGAGAAAAACTGTTTTTT CASSPEGQGGEKLFF
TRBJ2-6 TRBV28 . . TGTGCCAGCAAATCTGGGGCCAACGTCCTGACTTTC CASKSGANVLTF